This entry lists 26 T cell receptor beta chains sequenced from one sample in a study of sequential checkpoint blockade in melanoma. Using immunoSEQ multiplex PCR, the repertoire was profiled, and TCRdb retains in-frame clones only, with some absent. Counted here are about 30,000 clones, about 89% occurring once; the ten biggest clones make up 12% to 15%. Treatment of the sample: randomized to nivolumab then ipilimumab (arm A) or the reverse (arm B). The source material was CD8+ T cells sorted from blood (inferred from file names), sampled from a patient given nivolumab and ipilimumab in sequence. Receptors originate from a human donor with melanoma.

This chain connects TRBV7-6 to TRBJ1-2; maybe TRBD1 (5 bases). V was shortened by 7 bases and J by 4 bases, with 10 bases between the two germline ends. CDR1 SGHVS and CDR2 FNYEAQ come from the germline V gene. The CDR3 is made up of 12 amino acids. For the CDR3, the DNA is TGTGCCAGCACCCCCGGGGGCTATGGCTACACCTTC. The encoded protein is CASTPGGYGYTF.

The chain is built from TRBV6-5 and TRBJ1-1; D not certain. Germline V CDR1 and CDR2: MNHEY, SVGAGI. The CDR3 spans 14 residues. V shed 6 bases and J shed 3 bases, with 14 bases lying between them. In DNA form, the CDR3 reads TGTGCCAGCAGCCTCGTAGGGAGGGACACTGAAGCTTTCTTT. It specifies CASSLVGRDTEAFF.

The chain links TRBV9 to TRBJ2-1, with 8 bases fitting TRBD2. V dropped 4 bases and J dropped 8; count of bases not matched to a gene: 8. CDR1 SGDLS and CDR2 YYNGEE come from the germline V gene. The CDR3 totals 14 residues. This CDR3 is CASSQRTSFYEQFF. The CDR3 DNA reads as TGTGCCAGCAGCCAACGGACTAGCTTCTATGAGCAGTTCTTC.

The chain joins TRBV2 to TRBJ2-7; 8 positions agree with TRBD2. This CDR3 spans 14 amino acids. Germline V gene lookup returns CDR1 SNHLY and CDR2 FYNNEI. Trimming at V came to 10 bases and at J to 2 bases, leaving 10 bases not matched to a gene. The CDR3 is CATGGAGVTYEQYF. The CDR3 DNA follows: TGTGCCACCGGGGGGGCAGGGGTCACCTACGAGCAGTACTTC.

This rearrangement joins TRBV4-3 to TRBJ1-6, with a tentative D call TRBD1 (5 bases). V shed 4 bases and J shed 10 bases, with 11 bases lying between them. The CDR3 runs to 13 residues. Germline V gives CDR1 LGHNA, CDR2 YSLEER. The CDR3 DNA follows: TGCGCCAGCAGCCCCAGGGTAGGCTCACCCCTCCACTTT. Protein product: CASSPRVGSPLHF.

The chain couples TRBV15 to TRBJ1-1, with a tentative D call TRBD1 (6 bases). V lost 6 bases and J lost 9, with 11 bases in between. The CDR3 is 11 residues long. Germline lookup yields CDR1 LNHNV and CDR2 YYDKDF (reference sequence). CDR3 DNA sequence: TGTGCCACCAGGGGAGGGGGTAAAGCTTTCTTT. This sequence encodes CATRGGGKAFF.

Regarding this clone: Mismatch with germline at one junction end may stem from a read error. The chain uses TRBV9 and TRBJ2-2, with 14 bases fitting TRBD2. The CDR3 runs 20 residues. Germline V gives CDR1 SGDLS, CDR2 YYNGEE. The CDR3 sequence is CASSVVESGLAGENTGEPFF. In DNA, the CDR3 is TGTGCCAGCAGCGTAGTGGAATCGGGACTAGCGGGAGAGAACACCGGGGAGCCGTTTTTT.

The chain employs TRBV29-1 and TRBJ2-7; 10 nucleotides match TRBD1. Germline V gene sequence: CDR1 SQVTM, CDR2 ANQGSEA. J was trimmed by 7 bases and V by 1 base; bases with no gene match: 1. This CDR3 has 12 amino acids. The DNA for the CDR3 is TGCAGCGTTGAAGGGACAGGGGGTGAGCAGTACTTC. It yields the protein CSVEGTGGEQYF.

This clone was observed a few times. The chain carries TRBV4-2 and TRBJ1-1, with 7 nucleotides matching TRBD1. V trimming: 0 bases; J trimming: 0 bases; junction bases outside the gene matches: 7. The CDR3 loop spans 17 amino acids. Germline lookup yields CDR1 LGHNA and CDR2 YNFKEQ. The CDR3 DNA is TGTGCCAGCAGCCAAGAGGGCACGGGACAGCTGAACACTGAAGCTTTCTTT. Translating gives CASSQEGTGQLNTEAFF.

V is TRBV19 and J is TRBJ2-5; 7 positions match TRBD2. This CDR3 contains 14 residues. The ends lost 5 bases at V and 4 bases at J; junction bases unmatched: 7. Germline CDR1 is LNHDA and CDR2 is SQIVND (reference sequence). This CDR3 reads CASSVGLGSETQYF. As DNA, the CDR3 is TGTGCCAGTAGTGTCGGACTAGGTTCAGAGACCCAGTACTTC.

This clone has a single count. The V gene is TRBV27, the J gene TRBJ2-1; D gene uncertain. Trimming cost V 2 bases and J 6 bases, with 5 bases left between them. The CDR3 is 12 residues long. Germline V gene sequence: CDR1 MNHEY, CDR2 SMNVEV (reference sequence). The CDR3 DNA reads TGTGCCAGCAGTTTAGCGTCCAATGAGCAGTTCTTC. Protein: CASSLASNEQFF.

The chain links TRBV6-6 to TRBJ2-7; possible D gene TRBD1, 6 bases. Germline loops: CDR1 MNHNY, CDR2 SVGAGI (reference sequence). This CDR3 has 16 amino acids. V lost 0 bases, J lost 0 bases, and 12 bases lay in between. CDR3 protein: CASSYSTGLHSYEQYF. Written as DNA, the CDR3 is TGTGCCAGCAGTTACTCGACAGGTCTCCACTCCTACGAGCAGTACTTC.

V usage is TRBV25-1 and J usage is TRBJ2-1, with D perhaps TRBD1 (5 bases). In germline, CDR1 is MGHDK, CDR2 SYGVNS. The CDR3 consists of 14 residues. V lost 2 bases to trimming and J lost 0 bases, with 5 bases between them. As DNA, the CDR3 is TGTGCCAGCAGTGAAACAGGCTCCTACAATGAGCAGTTCTTC. Translation: CASSETGSYNEQFF. The full variable domain, with the rest looked up from reference TRBV25-1 and TRBJ2-1, is EADIYQTPRYLVIGTGKKITLECSQTMGHDKMYWYQQDPGMELHLIHYSYGVNSTEKGDLSSESTVSRIRTEHFPLTLESARPSHTSQYLCASSETGSYNEQFFGPGTRLTVL.

V is TRBV13 and J is TRBJ2-7, with D unresolved. V was cut by 4 bases and J by 5 bases, with 9 bases left in between. Germline V gene sequence: CDR1 PRHDT, CDR2 FYEKMQ (reference sequence). The CDR3 loop spans 12 amino acids. The CDR3 DNA sequence: TGTGCCAGCAGCTCCCTTTCCGACGAGCAGTACTTC. Translation gives CASSSLSDEQYF. Variable domain in full (rest from reference TRBV13 and TRBJ2-7): AAGVIQSPRHLIKEKRETATLKCYPIPRHDTVYWYQQGPGQDPQFLISFYEKMQSDKGSIPDRFSAQQFSDYHSELNMSSLELGDSALYFCASSSLSDEQYFGPGTRLTVT.

The V and J genes are TRBV5-4 and TRBJ2-1; 11 bases map to TRBD1. Trimming at V came to 4 bases and at J to 8 bases, leaving 2 bases not matched to a gene. This CDR3 spans 13 amino acids. Germline CDR1 reads SGHNT; CDR2 reads YYREEE (reference sequence). The CDR3 DNA reads TGTGCCAGCAGCCAGGACAGGGGGCATGAGCAGTTCTTC. This gives the protein CASSQDRGHEQFF.

Points on this clone: Germline is not matched at one junction end, which may reflect a read error. The V and J genes are TRBV2 and TRBJ2-7; a weak D match, TRBD2 (6 bases). This CDR3 region has 12 residues. Germline V gives CDR1 SNHLY, CDR2 FYNNEI. The CDR3: CASTDEDYGQYF. The CDR3 region has the DNA TGTGCCAGCACGGACGAGGACTACGGGCAGTACTTC.

This chain uses TRBV7-9 with TRBJ2-5; TRBD1 matches 9 bases. The length of the CDR3 is 13 residues. From germline, CDR1 is SEHNR and CDR2 FQNEAQ (reference sequence). V lost 5 bases and J lost 4; bases outside the gene matches: 2. The DNA for the CDR3 is TGTGCCAGCAGCACAGGGGGCCGAGAGACCCAGTACTTC. Translated: CASSTGGRETQYF.

The table lists this clone with a count of one. The rearrangement links TRBV9 to TRBJ2-7; tentative D call: TRBD2 (6 bases). The V gene lost 3 bases and the J gene lost 5 bases, with 18 bases spanning the gap. CDR3 length: 15 amino acids. Germline V gene sequence: CDR1 SGDLS, CDR2 YYNGEE. In DNA form, the CDR3 reads TGTGCCAGCAGCGCCTCGGGACTGCCCTCGAACGAGCAGTACTTC. Protein product: CASSASGLPSNEQYF.

The chain joins TRBV20-1 to TRBJ2-1; no definite D call. Germline loops: CDR1 DFQATT, CDR2 SNEGSKA (reference sequence). Trimming cost V 3 bases and J 8 bases, with 8 bases left between them. The CDR3 loop spans 11 amino acids. This CDR3 reads CSASEVYEQFF. The CDR3 region has the DNA TGCAGTGCTAGTGAGGTCTATGAGCAGTTCTTC.

The V call is TRBV13, the J call TRBJ2-7, with D perhaps TRBD1 (6 bases). In germline, CDR1 is PRHDT, CDR2 FYEKMQ (reference sequence). V was clipped by 7 bases and J by 1 base, with 17 bases between them. There are 15 residues in the CDR3. CDR3 residues: CASTPIRTESYEQYF. CDR3 in DNA: TGTGCCAGCACCCCCATCCGGACAGAGTCCTACGAGCAGTACTTC.

The chain uses TRBV7-3 and TRBJ2-2; 12 bases agree with TRBD2. The CDR3 totals 16 residues. The ends lost 6 bases at V and 6 bases at J; junction bases unmatched: 8. Germline assignment: CDR1 SGHTA and CDR2 FQGTGA. CDR3 sequence: CASSSLAGGGPGELFF. CDR3 DNA: TGTGCCAGCAGTTCCCTAGCGGGAGGGGGCCCCGGGGAGCTGTTTTTT.

The chain is built from TRBV12-5 and TRBJ1-1; TRBD1 is a possible D gene (6 bases). Germline values: CDR1 LGHNT, CDR2 FRNRAP. Between the trimmed V and J ends, which lost 1 base and 3 bases, there was a span of 6 bases. The CDR3 totals 13 residues. CDR3 nucleotides: TGTGCTAGTGGTTTGGAGGGGGACACTGAAGCTTTCTTT. Translation: CASGLEGDTEAFF.

V is TRBV27 and J is TRBJ2-7; 9 bases map to TRBD1. Germline assignment: CDR1 MNHEY and CDR2 SMNVEV (reference sequence). The V and J ends lost 3 bases and 2 bases, in that order; junction bases with no gene match: 11. This CDR3 is 17 amino acids long. The DNA for the CDR3 is TGTGCCAGCAGTTTGGCGAGGGGGACAGGGCTCGCCTACGAGCAGTACTTC. It specifies CASSLARGTGLAYEQYF.

This sequence joins TRBV27 and TRBJ2-7; D not resolved. The CDR3 covers 14 residues. Trimming removed 7 bases at V and 7 bases at J, with 20 bases between. The germline V gene encodes CDR1 MNHEY and CDR2 SMNVEV (reference sequence). CDR3 in amino acids: CASISLGEPWEQYF. The DNA for the CDR3 is TGTGCCAGCATTTCCCTAGGAGAGCCGTGGGAGCAGTACTTC.

This clone came up once. The chain employs TRBV4-3 and TRBJ2-3; TRBD1 is a possible D gene (5 bases). This CDR3 region has 17 residues. In germline, CDR1 is LGHNA, CDR2 YSLEER. The germline V and J ends were trimmed by 0 bases and 5 bases, with 18 bases remaining between them. CDR3 in amino acids: CASSQEGAGALRDTQYF. The CDR3 region has the DNA TGCGCCAGCAGCCAAGAAGGGGCAGGAGCGCTGAGAGATACGCAGTATTTT.

The rearrangement joins TRBV28 to TRBJ2-7; D is perhaps TRBD1 (6 bases). Trimming took 5 bases from V and 3 from J, leaving 17 bases between them. The CDR3 runs 15 residues. Germline CDR1 and CDR2: MDHEN and SYDVKM. The CDR3 protein is CASSPPGTGFYEQYF. For the CDR3, the DNA is TGTGCCAGCAGTCCCCCGGGTACAGGGTTCTACGAGCAGTACTTC.